The next 24 T cell receptor beta chains were all read from a single sample in a study of CD8 T cells in Susac syndrome. Reverse transcription used 0.5 to 1 ug RNA and random hexamers. MiXCR was run by TCRdb on the immunoSEQ multiplex PCR reads, yielding one entry per CDR3 protein. The sample carries roughly 120,000 distinct CDR3 sequences, around 95% recorded once. Input material: CD4+ T cells from PBMCs. The receptors come from a human donor in good health.

The rearrangement uses TRBV7-2 and TRBJ2-2; 13 nucleotides align to TRBD2. The ends lost 2 bases at V and 3 bases at J; junction bases unmatched: 3. In germline, CDR1 is SGHTA, CDR2 FQGNSA. The CDR3 spans 17 residues. This CDR3 is CASSLPTSGRHTGELFF. The CDR3 bases are TGTGCCAGCAGCTTACCGACTAGCGGGAGGCACACCGGGGAGCTGTTTTTT.

The chain carries TRBV7-2 and TRBJ2-7; TRBD2 matches 9 bases. Germline CDR1 and CDR2: SGHTA and FQGNSA. The CDR3 sequence is 16 residues long. V lost 1 base, J lost 1 base, and 5 bases stayed unmatched. The chain's CDR3 is CASSLVLAGNSYEQYF. CDR3 DNA: TGTGCCAGCAGCTTAGTCCTAGCGGGAAATTCCTACGAGCAGTACTTC.

The gene calls are TRBV2 and TRBJ1-1, with D possibly TRBD1 on 6 matching bases. Germline CDR1 is SNHLY and CDR2 is FYNNEI. This CDR3 spans 15 amino acids. The germline V and J ends were trimmed by 2 bases and 3 bases, with 13 bases remaining between them. In DNA, the CDR3 is TGTGCCAGCAGTGAACAGGGGATGGCGCACACTGAAGCTTTCTTT. Translated: CASSEQGMAHTEAFF.

Here the CDR3 DNA reads TGTGCCAGCAGCTCTCCGGGGGGGGATGGCTACACCTTC. This encodes CASSSPGGDGYTF. The rearrangement uses TRBV7-2 and TRBJ1-2; D is possibly TRBD1 (5 bases). Trimming stripped 4 bases from V and 6 bases from J, with 12 bases between. CDR3 size: 13 residues. Germline V gene data show CDR1 as SGHTA and CDR2 as FQGNSA.

This chain uses TRBV7-9 with TRBJ2-5, with D tentatively TRBD1 or TRBD2 (5 bases each). CDR1 is SEHNR and CDR2 is FQNEAQ in the germline V gene (reference sequence). This CDR3 has 15 amino acids. V was shortened by 2 bases and J by 4 bases, with 14 bases between the two germline ends. CDR3: CASSLTRGMGETQYF. The CDR3 region has the DNA TGTGCCAGCAGCTTAACGAGGGGAATGGGAGAGACCCAGTACTTC. The variable domain in full, with the rest retrieved from reference TRBV7-9 and TRBJ2-5, is DTGVSQNPRHKITKRGQNVTFRCDPISEHNRLYWYRQTLGQGPEFLTYFQNEAQLEKSRLLSDRFSAERPKGSFSTLEIQRTEQGDSAMYLCASSLTRGMGETQYFGPGTRLLVL.

V and J are TRBV3-1 and TRBJ2-2; 10 positions agree with TRBD2. Per germline, CDR1 LGHDT and CDR2 YNNKEL (reference sequence). CDR3 length equals 15 residues. With V trimmed by 5 bases and J by 3 bases, 3 bases remained unmatched. The CDR3 nucleotides are TGTGCCAGCAGCGGGACTAGCGCTGACACCGGGGAGCTGTTTTTT. Its protein is CASSGTSADTGELFF. Variable domain in full (rest from reference TRBV3-1 and TRBJ2-2): DTAVSQTPKYLVTQMGNDKSIKCEQNLGHDTMYWYKQDSKKFLKIMFSYNNKELIINETVPNRFSPKSPDKAHLNLHINSLELGDSAVYFCASSGTSADTGELFFGEGSRLTVL.

The chain combines TRBV2 with TRBJ1-2; D call uncertain. Germline V gene sequence: CDR1 SNHLY, CDR2 FYNNEI. Trimming left V 5 bases short and J 7 bases short, with 8 bases between. The CDR3 sequence is 11 residues long. In nucleotides, the CDR3 is TGTGCCAGCAGTATGACGGCTGGCTACACCTTC. Protein sequence: CASSMTAGYTF.

The J gene is TRBJ2-5, the V gene TRBV3-1, with 9 bases matching TRBD1. Germline V gene lookup returns CDR1 LGHDT and CDR2 YNNKEL (reference sequence). This CDR3 contains 15 residues. J was trimmed by 4 bases and V by 5 bases; bases with no gene match: 8. This chain's CDR3 is CASSSRGQGRETQYF. Written as DNA, the CDR3 is TGTGCCAGCAGCTCACGCGGACAGGGGAGAGAGACCCAGTACTTC.

The CDR3 bases are TGTGCCAGCAGCCAAGGATTGGGACAGCTCTATGGCTACACCTTC. Translated, it gives CASSQGLGQLYGYTF. The J gene is TRBJ1-2, the V gene TRBV4-2, with 7 bases matching TRBD1. CDR1 LGHNA and CDR2 YNFKEQ come from the germline V gene. The V gene end was trimmed by 1 base and the J gene end by 4 bases; junction bases not matched to a gene: 6. This CDR3 spans 15 amino acids.

The V and J genes are TRBV24-1 and TRBJ1-5, with D hard to call. CDR1 is KGHDR and CDR2 is SFDVKD in the germline V gene. This CDR3 has 12 residues. Between the trimmed V and J ends, which lost 6 bases and 4 bases, there was a span of 6 bases. CDR3 nucleotide sequence: TGTGCCACCAGTCGTCAGAATCAGCCCCAGCATTTT. Its protein is CATSRQNQPQHF.

The V call is TRBV7-9, the J call TRBJ1-5; tentative D call: TRBD1 (6 bases). The germline gives CDR1 SEHNR, CDR2 FQNEAQ (reference sequence). Trimming took off 6 bases at V and 10 bases at J, with 13 bases between the two ends. The CDR3 runs 12 residues. CDR3 nucleotides: TGTGCCAGCAGTTTCGACAGGTATCCCCAGCATTTT. It codes for CASSFDRYPQHF.

This sequence joins TRBV28 and TRBJ1-2, with D maybe TRBD1 (6 bases). Germline V gene lookup returns CDR1 MDHEN and CDR2 SYDVKM. This CDR3 is built from 15 residues. V dropped 7 bases and J dropped 8 bases, with 23 bases sitting between them. CDR3 nucleotides: TGTGCCAGCACCCTTTATGGGAAAAAGGACAGAGGCTACACCTTC. Amino acid sequence: CASTLYGKKDRGYTF.

V gene TRBV12-3 or TRBV12-4 combines with J gene TRBJ2-5, with unresolved D. Trimming removed 6 bases from V and 5 bases from J, with 13 bases in between. This CDR3 has 13 amino acids. The CDR3 loop reads CASSPLVVETQYF. In DNA, the CDR3 is TGTGCCAGCAGCCCCTTGGTGGTGGAGACCCAGTACTTC.

V and J are TRBV11-2 and TRBJ1-6; D call uncertain. Trimming cost V 0 bases and J 11 bases, with 8 bases left between them. This CDR3 comprises 13 residues. Looked up from germline, CDR1 is SGHAT and CDR2 is FQNNGV. CDR3 amino acids: CASSLDRVPPLHF. Here the CDR3 DNA reads TGTGCCAGCAGCTTAGACCGGGTTCCACCCCTCCACTTT. Full variable domain (outside the CDR3, taken from reference TRBV11-2 and TRBJ1-6): EAGVAQSPRYKIIEKRQSVAFWCNPISGHATLYWYQQILGQGPKLLIQFQNNGVVDDSQLPKDRFSAERLKGVDSTLKIQPAKLEDSAVYLCASSLDRVPPLHFGNGTRLTVT.

The chain recombines TRBV29-1 with TRBJ2-1; the match to TRBD1 covers 8 bases. After removal of 0 bases from V and 9 bases from J, the junction contained 7 bases not matched to a gene. Germline lookup yields CDR1 SQVTM and CDR2 ANQGSEA. The CDR3 has 14 amino acids. The chain's CDR3 is CSVEDPDRASEQFF. CDR3 bases: TGCAGCGTTGAAGATCCGGACAGGGCTAGTGAGCAGTTCTTC.

The rearrangement links TRBV6-5 to TRBJ2-7; D might be TRBD2 (6 bases). The CDR3 is made up of 15 amino acids. Looked up from germline, CDR1 is MNHEY and CDR2 is SVGAGI. The V gene lost 5 bases and the J gene lost 3 bases, with 17 bases spanning the gap. This chain's CDR3 is CASSLLGDLDYEQYF. The CDR3, as DNA: TGTGCCAGCAGTCTTCTTGGGGACTTAGACTACGAGCAGTACTTC.

V gene TRBV5-1 combines with J gene TRBJ2-5; D gene ambiguous. The CDR3 spans 16 residues. Looked up from germline, CDR1 is SGHRS and CDR2 is YFSETQ. The germline V and J ends were trimmed by 3 bases and 4 bases, with 19 bases remaining between them. The CDR3 reads CASSSPDRMARETQYF. CDR3 nucleotides: TGCGCCAGCAGCTCCCCGGACCGTATGGCACGAGAGACCCAGTACTTC.

The rearrangement joins TRBV10-3 to TRBJ1-6; D unresolved. CDR3 length: 17 residues. Trimming took off 2 bases at V and 13 bases at J, with 24 bases between the two ends. Per the germline V gene, CDR1 is ENHRY and CDR2 is SYGVKD. DNA of the CDR3: TGTGCCATCAGTGAGACGGATTCCGCTTTGGGAAGTACGCCCCTCCACTTT. Amino acid sequence: CAISETDSALGSTPLHF.

The genes are TRBV7-2 and TRBJ1-2; D not certain. The germline gives CDR1 SGHTA, CDR2 FQGNSA. Trimming shortened V by 5 bases and J by 4 bases, and 14 bases separated the two germline ends. There are 14 residues in the CDR3. The CDR3 DNA sequence: TGTGCCAGCAGCCCCTCACGGGTCGGCTATGGCTACACCTTC. It encodes CASSPSRVGYGYTF. Complete variable domain (other parts from reference TRBV7-2 and TRBJ1-2): GAGVSQSPSNKVTEKGKDVELRCDPISGHTALYWYRQSLGQGLEFLIYFQGNSAPDKSGLPSDRFSAERTGGSVSTLTIQRTQQEDSAVYLCASSPSRVGYGYTFGSGTRLTVV.

V is TRBV7-3 and J is TRBJ2-1; 11 bases are shared with TRBD2. Per the germline V gene, CDR1 is SGHTA and CDR2 is FQGTGA. This CDR3 comprises 15 residues. V shed 5 bases and J 6 bases; nucleotides not matched to a gene: 6. The CDR3 DNA sequence: TGTGCCAGCAGCCTACTAGCGGGAGTGAGCAATGAGCAGTTCTTC. Its translation: CASSLLAGVSNEQFF.

The gene calls are TRBV4-3 and TRBJ2-5, with 7 bases matching TRBD1. J was trimmed by 3 bases and V by 0 bases; bases with no gene match: 10. This CDR3 is built from 17 residues. Germline V gene sequence: CDR1 LGHNA, CDR2 YSLEER. CDR3 protein: CASSQDGPGGMKETQYF. CDR3 nucleotide sequence: TGCGCCAGCAGCCAAGATGGGCCAGGGGGTATGAAAGAGACCCAGTACTTC.

The chain employs TRBV12-3 or TRBV12-4 and TRBJ2-3, with unresolved D. The CDR3 is 14 residues long. The V and J ends lost 6 bases and 1 base respectively, with 11 bases between them. The CDR3 sequence is CASRSRVGTDTQYF. The CDR3 bases are TGTGCCAGCAGGTCACGTGTGGGCACAGATACGCAGTATTTT.

The chain employs TRBV3-1 and TRBJ2-3, with 9 bases aligning to TRBD1. With 4 bases clipped from V and 4 bases from J, the junction kept 6 bases outside the gene matches. The CDR3 totals 15 residues. The germline V gene encodes CDR1 LGHDT and CDR2 YNNKEL (reference sequence). Here the CDR3 DNA reads TGTGCCAGCAGCCTGCCACAGGGGGCGGCAGATACGCAGTATTTT. Translated: CASSLPQGAADTQYF.

This clonotype was recorded once. The chain is built from TRBV19 and TRBJ2-3; D not resolved. The germline V and J ends were trimmed by 2 bases and 2 bases, with 8 bases remaining between them. Looked up from germline, CDR1 is LNHDA and CDR2 is SQIVND (reference sequence). This CDR3 comprises 14 residues. Here the CDR3 reads CASSIILLTDTQYF. In nucleotides, the CDR3 is TGTGCCAGTAGTATAATCCTCCTCACAGATACGCAGTATTTT. Filled out from reference TRBV19 and TRBJ2-3, the complete variable domain reads DGGITQSPKYLFRKEGQNVTLSCEQNLNHDAMYWYRQDPGQGLRLIYYSQIVNDFQKGDIAEGYSVSREKKESFPLTVTSAQKNPTAFYLCASSIILLTDTQYFGPGTRLTVL.